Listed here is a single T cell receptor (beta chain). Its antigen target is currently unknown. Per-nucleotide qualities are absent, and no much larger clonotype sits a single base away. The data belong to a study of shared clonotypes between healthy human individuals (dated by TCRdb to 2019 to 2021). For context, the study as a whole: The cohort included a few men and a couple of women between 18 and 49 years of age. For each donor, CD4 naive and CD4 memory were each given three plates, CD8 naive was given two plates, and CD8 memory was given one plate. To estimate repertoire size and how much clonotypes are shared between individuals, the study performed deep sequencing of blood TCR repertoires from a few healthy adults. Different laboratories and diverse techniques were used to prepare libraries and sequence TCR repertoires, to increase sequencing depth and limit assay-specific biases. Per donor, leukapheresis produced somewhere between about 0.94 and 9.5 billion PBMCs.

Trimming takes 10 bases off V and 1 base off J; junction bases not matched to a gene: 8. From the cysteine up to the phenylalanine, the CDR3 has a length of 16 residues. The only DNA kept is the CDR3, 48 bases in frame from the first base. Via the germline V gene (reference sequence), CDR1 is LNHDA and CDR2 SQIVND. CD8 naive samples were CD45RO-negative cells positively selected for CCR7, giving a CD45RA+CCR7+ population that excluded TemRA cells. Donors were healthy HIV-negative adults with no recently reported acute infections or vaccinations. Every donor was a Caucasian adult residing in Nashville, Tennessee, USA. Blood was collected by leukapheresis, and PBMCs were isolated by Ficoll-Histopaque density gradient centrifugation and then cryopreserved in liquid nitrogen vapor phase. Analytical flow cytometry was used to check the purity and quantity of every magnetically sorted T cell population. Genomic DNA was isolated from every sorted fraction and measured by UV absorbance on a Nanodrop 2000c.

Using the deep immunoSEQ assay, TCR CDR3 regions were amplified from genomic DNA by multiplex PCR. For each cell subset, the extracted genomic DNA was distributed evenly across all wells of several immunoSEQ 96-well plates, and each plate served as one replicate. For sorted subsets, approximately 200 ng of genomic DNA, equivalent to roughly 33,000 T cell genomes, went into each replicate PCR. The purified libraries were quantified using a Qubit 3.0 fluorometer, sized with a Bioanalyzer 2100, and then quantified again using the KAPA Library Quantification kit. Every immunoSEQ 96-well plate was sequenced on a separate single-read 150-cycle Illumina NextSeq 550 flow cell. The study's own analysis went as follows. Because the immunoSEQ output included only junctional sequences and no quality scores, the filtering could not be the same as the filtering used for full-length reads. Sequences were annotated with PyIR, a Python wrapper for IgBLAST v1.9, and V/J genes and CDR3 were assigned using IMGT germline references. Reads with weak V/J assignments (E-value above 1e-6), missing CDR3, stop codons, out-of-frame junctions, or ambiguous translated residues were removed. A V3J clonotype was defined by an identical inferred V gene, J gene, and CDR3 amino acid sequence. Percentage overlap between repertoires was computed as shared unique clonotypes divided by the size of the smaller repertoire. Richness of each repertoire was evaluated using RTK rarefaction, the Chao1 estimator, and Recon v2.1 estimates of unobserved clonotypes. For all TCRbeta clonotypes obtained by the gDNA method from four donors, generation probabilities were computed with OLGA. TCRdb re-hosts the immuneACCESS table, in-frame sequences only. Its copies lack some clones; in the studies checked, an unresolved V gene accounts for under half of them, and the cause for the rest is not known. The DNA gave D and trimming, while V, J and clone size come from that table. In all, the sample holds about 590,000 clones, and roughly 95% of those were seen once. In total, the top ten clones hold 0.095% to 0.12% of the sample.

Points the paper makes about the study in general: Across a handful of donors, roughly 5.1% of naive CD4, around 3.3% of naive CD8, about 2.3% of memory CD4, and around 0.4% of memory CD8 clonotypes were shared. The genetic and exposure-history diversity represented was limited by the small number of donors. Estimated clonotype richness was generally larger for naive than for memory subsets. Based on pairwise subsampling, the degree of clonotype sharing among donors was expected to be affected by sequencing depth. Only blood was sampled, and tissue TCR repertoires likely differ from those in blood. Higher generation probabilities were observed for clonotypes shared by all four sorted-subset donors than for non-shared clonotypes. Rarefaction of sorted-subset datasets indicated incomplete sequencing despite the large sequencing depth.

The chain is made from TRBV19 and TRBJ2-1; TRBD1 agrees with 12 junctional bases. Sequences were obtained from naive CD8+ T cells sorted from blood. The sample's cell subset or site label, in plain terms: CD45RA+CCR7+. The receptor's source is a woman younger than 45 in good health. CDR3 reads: CAISLGQGASYNEQFF. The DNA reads TGTGCCATCTCGTTGGGACAGGGGGCGTCCTACAATGAGCAGTTCTTC. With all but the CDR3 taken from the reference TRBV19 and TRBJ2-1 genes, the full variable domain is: DGGITQSPKYLFRKEGQNVTLSCEQNLNHDAMYWYRQDPGQGLRLIYYSQIVNDFQKGDIAEGYSVSREKKESFPLTVTSAQKNPTAFYLCAISLGQGASYNEQFFGPGTRLTVL.